This passage covers 21 T cell receptor beta chains from one sample sequenced in a study of blood T cells in healthy people across ages. With a J-beta primer mix and a sample-barcoded 5' primer, a second PCR ran roughly 6 to 11 cycles. TCRdb re-called the 5' RACE reads through MiXCR, storing one row per CDR3 protein. The sample carries 780,000 or so distinct CDR3 sequences, 25% recorded once. The same sample was also studied in work on T cells of mothers and their children.

Sequenced input: blood. The receptors come from a boy aged 5-17 years in good health.

The chain employs TRBV29-1 and TRBJ2-7; 8 bases line up with TRBD2. The V gene's germline CDR1 is SQVTM and CDR2 ANQGSEA. After removal of 6 bases from V and 5 bases from J, the junction contained 9 bases not matched to a gene. The CDR3 loop spans 13 amino acids. The CDR3 nucleotides are TGCAGCGTGCGGTCGGCGGGAGGCCACGAGCAGTACTTC. Translating gives CSVRSAGGHEQYF.

The V call is TRBV7-2, the J call TRBJ2-7; 8 bases agree with TRBD2. Germline trimming cut 5 bases from V and 5 bases from J; bases unmatched to any gene: 8. The V gene's germline CDR1 is SGHTA and CDR2 FQGNSA. The CDR3 is 14 amino acids. CDR3 protein: CASSPLGGAHEQYF. The CDR3 DNA reads as TGTGCCAGCAGCCCTCTCGGGGGGGCCCACGAGCAGTACTTC. Full variable domain (rest looked up from reference TRBV7-2 and TRBJ2-7): GAGVSQSPSNKVTEKGKDVELRCDPISGHTALYWYRQSLGQGLEFLIYFQGNSAPDKSGLPSDRFSAERTGGSVSTLTIQRTQQEDSAVYLCASSPLGGAHEQYFGPGTRLTVT.

This clonotype was observed a few times. This chain links TRBV7-9 with TRBJ2-7; unclear D gene. Trimming removed 1 base at V and 3 bases at J, with 10 bases between. The CDR3 covers 14 residues. Germline V gene sequence: CDR1 SEHNR, CDR2 FQNEAQ (reference sequence). The CDR3 region has the DNA TGTGCCAGCAGCTTAGTCAACAGAGACTACGAGCAGTACTTC. Translated, it gives CASSLVNRDYEQYF.

This chain joins TRBV4-3 and TRBJ2-2; D is possibly TRBD1 (6 bases). This CDR3 has 14 residues. V was clipped by 3 bases and J by 5 bases, with 10 bases between them. Germline CDR1 reads LGHNA; CDR2 reads YSLEER. The CDR3 coding sequence is TGCGCCAGCAGCCATGAACAGGGTACCGGGGAGCTGTTTTTT. It encodes CASSHEQGTGELFF.

This clonotype occurred many times. V is TRBV6-1 and J is TRBJ2-6; D is uncertain. Per germline, CDR1 MNHNS and CDR2 SASEGT. Trimming stripped 6 bases from V and 0 bases from J, with 9 bases between. The CDR3 contains 15 residues. CDR3 amino acids: CASRIGSSGANVLTF. The CDR3 DNA is TGTGCCAGCAGGATAGGTTCCTCTGGGGCCAACGTCCTGACTTTC.

This chain joins TRBV2 and TRBJ2-3, with 7 bases fitting TRBD1. Germline V CDR1 and CDR2: SNHLY, FYNNEI. The CDR3 totals 15 residues. V lost 3 bases, J lost 3 bases, and 6 bases stayed unmatched. The CDR3 sequence: CASSEAFRGTDTQYF. CDR3 nucleotide sequence: TGTGCCAGCAGTGAGGCTTTCAGGGGGACAGATACGCAGTATTTT.

The genes are TRBV5-1 and TRBJ2-3; 10 nucleotides align to TRBD1. The length of the CDR3 is 16 residues. Trimming cost V 4 bases and J 3 bases; bases outside gene matches: 8. In germline, CDR1 is SGHRS, CDR2 YFSETQ. CDR3 sequence (DNA): TGCGCCAGCAGCCTCTCCTGGACAGGGGGTACAGATACGCAGTATTTT. Translating it yields CASSLSWTGGTDTQYF.

The V call is TRBV6-1, the J call TRBJ2-7; a possible D gene is TRBD1 (6 bases). Germline lookup yields CDR1 MNHNS and CDR2 SASEGT. CDR3 size: 11 residues. V lost 1 base and J 12 bases, leaving 10 bases between the germline ends. In nucleotides, the CDR3 is TGTGCCAGCAGTGAAGGAACAGGGTCGTACTTC. Its protein is CASSEGTGSYF.

This clonotype occurred a few times. CDR3 in amino acids: CASSFGSETVISETQYF. The CDR3 coding sequence is TGTGCCAGCAGTTTTGGGAGCGAGACGGTGATCTCCGAGACCCAGTACTTC. The V call is TRBV28, the J call TRBJ2-5; a weak D match, TRBD2 (5 bases). The germline CDR1 and CDR2 sequences are MDHEN and SYDVKM. V lost 3 bases to trimming and J lost 5 bases, with 22 bases between them. The CDR3 consists of 17 residues.

A remark on this clonotype: At one of its ends the junction is not consistent with the germline gene, which may arise from a read error. V is TRBV9 and J is TRBJ1-5; possibly TRBD1 for D (6 bases). Germline V gives CDR1 SGDLS, CDR2 YYNGEE. This CDR3 has 15 amino acids. The CDR3 DNA is TGTGCCAGCAGCGTAGGGACAGATAGCAATCAGCCCCGGCATTTT. The encoded protein is CASSVGTDSNQPRHF.

A single count supports this clonotype. This chain links TRBV20-1 with TRBJ2-7; 10 nucleotides align to TRBD2. The germline CDR1 and CDR2 sequences are DFQATT and SNEGSKA (reference sequence). With V trimmed by 5 bases and J by 7 bases, 11 bases remained unmatched. CDR3 length: 14 amino acids. Here the CDR3 DNA reads TGCAGTGCTCGTCAGGGTCTAGCGGGGGTTGAGCAGTACTTC. Translation: CSARQGLAGVEQYF.

The chain links TRBV7-2 to TRBJ2-5, with 10 positions matching TRBD2. The CDR3 runs 18 residues. With 7 bases clipped from V and 0 bases from J, the junction kept 14 bases outside the gene matches. Germline V lookup: CDR1 SGHTA, CDR2 FQGNSA. DNA for the CDR3: TGTGCCAGCACTCTATCCCCTCCAGCGGGGGGGTACCAAGAGACCCAGTACTTC. Its protein product is CASTLSPPAGGYQETQYF.

The chain recombines TRBV5-5 with TRBJ2-5, with D uncertain. V dropped 1 base and J dropped 0 bases, with 10 bases sitting between them. The length of the CDR3 is 15 residues. CDR1 is SGHKS and CDR2 is YYEKEE in the germline V gene (reference sequence). In DNA, the CDR3 is TGTGCCAGCAGCTTGTCGGCGCAGTACCAAGAGACCCAGTACTTC. Amino acid sequence: CASSLSAQYQETQYF.

The chain joins TRBV28 to TRBJ2-5, with D uncertain. Germline V gives CDR1 MDHEN, CDR2 SYDVKM. There are 15 residues in the CDR3. With 4 bases removed from V and 0 bases from J, the gap between germline ends came to 12 bases. CDR3 region: CASSSDRRYQETQYF. The CDR3 nucleotides are TGTGCCAGCAGTTCGGACCGAAGATACCAAGAGACCCAGTACTTC.

The J gene is TRBJ2-5, the V gene TRBV7-2; D remains unclear. This CDR3 comprises 16 residues. Germline V gives CDR1 SGHTA, CDR2 FQGNSA. Trimming removed 5 bases at V and 5 bases at J, with 21 bases between. This CDR3 is CASSPGGVPGRETQYF. DNA for the CDR3: TGTGCCAGCAGCCCAGGCGGCGTGCCCGGGCGGGAGACCCAGTACTTC.

Note on this clonotype: One junction end does not reproduce the germline sequence, and a read error may be involved. V is TRBV7-3 and J is TRBJ2-2; D gene unclear. The germline V gene has CDR1 SGHTA and CDR2 FQGTGA. The CDR3 runs to 12 residues. The CDR3 spells CASSLHTRELFF. DNA for the CDR3: TGTGCCAGCAGTCTTCACACCCGGGAGCTGTTTTTT. Variable domain in full (rest from reference TRBV7-3 and TRBJ2-2): GAGVSQTPSNKVTEKGKYVELRCDPISGHTALYWYRQSLGQGPEFLIYFQGTGAADDSGLPNDRFFAVRPEGSVSTLKIQRTERGDSAVYLCASSLHTRELFFGEGSRLTVL.

The chain has TRBV4-1 and TRBJ2-4; the match to TRBD2 covers 8 bases. Germline values: CDR1 MGHRA, CDR2 YSYEKL. The CDR3 length is 19 residues. Losses at the gene ends were 4 bases for V and 0 bases for J; bases not matched to a gene: 14. Here the CDR3 reads CASSPGAGSGSTAKNIQYF. The CDR3 DNA reads as TGCGCCAGCAGCCCCGGTGCGGGGAGCGGGAGTACAGCCAAAAACATTCAGTACTTC.

This clonotype was seen a few times. The chain recombines TRBV28 with TRBJ2-4; possibly TRBD2 for D (7 bases). V lost 2 bases and J 0 bases, leaving 14 bases between the germline ends. The CDR3 sequence is 17 residues long. Germline V lookup: CDR1 MDHEN, CDR2 SYDVKM. Here the CDR3 reads CASSLRGGGLAKNIQYF. The CDR3 DNA reads TGTGCCAGCAGTTTAAGAGGGGGGGGCCTAGCCAAAAACATTCAGTACTTC.

J is TRBJ2-1 and V is TRBV29-1; 8 nucleotides align to TRBD2. The germline V gene encodes CDR1 SQVTM and CDR2 ANQGSEA. This CDR3 contains 12 residues. J gave up 6 bases and V 8 bases, and 6 bases lay outside the gene matches. CDR3 amino acids: CSFGRASNEQFF. CDR3 sequence (DNA): TGCAGCTTCGGGAGGGCTTCCAATGAGCAGTTCTTC.

J is TRBJ1-6 and V is TRBV7-2, with 8 bases matching TRBD1. Trimming took 4 bases from V and 1 from J; bases not matched to a gene: 9. Germline CDR1 SGHTA, CDR2 FQGNSA. The CDR3 contains 18 residues. For the CDR3, the DNA is TGTGCCAGCAGCTCCGGGACAGGATTAAGTTCCTATAATTCACCCCTCCACTTT. Translation: CASSSGTGLSSYNSPLHF.

The table lists this clonotype with a few counts. This chain connects TRBV12-3 or TRBV12-4 to TRBJ2-3, with D unresolved. Trimming removed 0 bases at V and 2 bases at J, with 15 bases between. The CDR3 loop spans 17 amino acids. The CDR3 loop reads CASSLAPLEVHTDTQYF. DNA for the CDR3: TGTGCCAGCAGTTTAGCACCCTTAGAGGTCCACACAGATACGCAGTATTTT.